Following are 13 T cell receptor beta chains from one sample sequenced in a study of Graves' ophthalmopathy and Graves' hyperthyroidism. RNA transcripts were the source from which TCR beta CDR3 regions were amplified. First-round RT-PCR relied on HTBI primers, and a second-round multiplex PCR came next. TCRdb itself ran the multiplex PCR reads through MiXCR, one entry per CDR3 protein. This table holds roughly 1.1 million distinct CDR3 sequences, around a third found once. The sequencing sample was made of peripheral blood or thyroid tissue (not recorded which). Receptor source: an adult man with Graves' hyperthyroidism.

This clonotype was detected a few times. This chain links TRBV6-5 with TRBJ1-1; TRBD1 matches at 11 bases. Looked up from germline, CDR1 is MNHEY and CDR2 is SVGAGI. The CDR3 sequence is 15 residues long. V dropped 0 bases and J dropped 4; count of bases not matched to a gene: 1. CDR3 sequence (DNA): TGTGCCAGCAGTTACTCCGGGACAGGGGGCACTGAAGCTTTCTTT. Its protein is CASSYSGTGGTEAFF.

The rearrangement links TRBV19 to TRBJ1-5; D not resolved. Germline V gene sequence: CDR1 LNHDA, CDR2 SQIVND (reference sequence). Trimming shortened V by 0 bases and J by 0 bases, and 6 bases separated the two germline ends. The CDR3 runs to 15 residues. CDR3 amino acids: CASSIEEYSNQPQHF. CDR3 nucleotide sequence: TGTGCCAGTAGTATAGAGGAATATAGCAATCAGCCCCAGCATTTT.

The chain is built from TRBV10-3 and TRBJ1-2; a weak D match, TRBD1 (5 bases). The CDR3 is 13 amino acids. V gave up 10 bases and J gave up 12 bases, with 24 bases separating them. Germline CDR1 ENHRY, CDR2 SYGVKD. The CDR3: CATPLGGVSGNTF. For the CDR3, the DNA is TGTGCCACCCCTTTGGGGGGTGTCTCTGGAAACACCTTC.

As for this clonotype: Germline and junction disagree at one end, which may indicate a read error. The genes are TRBV19 and TRBJ1-1, with TRBD1 identical over 10 bases. This CDR3 is built from 13 residues. Germline CDR1 reads LNHDA; CDR2 reads SQIVND (reference sequence). The CDR3 DNA reads TGTGCTAGTGACAGGGGGCGACGTACTGAAGCTTCCTTT. It specifies CASDRGRRTEASF.

This rearrangement joins TRBV2 to TRBJ1-1, with D uncertain. Germline V gives CDR1 SNHLY, CDR2 FYNNEI. Trimming stripped 3 bases from V and 0 bases from J, with 8 bases between. CDR3 size: 14 residues. The CDR3 is CASSDGGMNTEAFF. CDR3 coding DNA: TGTGCCAGCAGTGATGGCGGAATGAACACTGAAGCTTTCTTT.

This clonotype occurred a few times. The genes are TRBV19 and TRBJ2-7; no clear D. Trimming took 6 bases from V and 2 from J, leaving 14 bases between them. The germline CDR1 and CDR2 sequences are LNHDA and SQIVND (reference sequence). The CDR3 is 14 amino acids. This chain's CDR3 is CASRIHREAYEQYF. CDR3 DNA: TGTGCCAGTAGAATCCATCGAGAGGCCTACGAGCAGTACTTC.

The chain uses TRBV9 and TRBJ1-2, with 11 nucleotides matching TRBD1. Trimming took 5 bases from V and 4 from J; bases not matched to a gene: 10. Germline lookup yields CDR1 SGDLS and CDR2 YYNGEE. This CDR3 comprises 16 residues. The CDR3 DNA sequence: TGTGCCAGCAGTGGACAGGGGGCGGTTTCTTCCTATGGCTACACCTTC. Amino acid sequence: CASSGQGAVSSYGYTF.

The J gene is TRBJ1-1, the V gene TRBV2; 9 positions agree with TRBD1. The germline gives CDR1 SNHLY, CDR2 FYNNEI. The trim removed 4 bases at V and 5 bases at J, leaving 5 bases unmatched. The CDR3 runs to 14 residues. The CDR3 DNA is TGTGCCAGCAGTGGCGGGACAGGGTGGACTGAAGCTTTCTTT. It encodes CASSGGTGWTEAFF.

In this sample, this clonotype turned up many times. The chain joins TRBV29-1 to TRBJ2-7, with TRBD1 identical over 9 bases. The V gene end was trimmed by 2 bases and the J gene end by 6 bases; junction bases not matched to a gene: 8. Germline values: CDR1 SQVTM, CDR2 ANQGSEA. This CDR3 region has 14 residues. The CDR3, as DNA: TGCAGCGTTGAACGGACCGGGACAGGGTCCGAGCAGTACTTC. Protein: CSVERTGTGSEQYF.

A remark on this clonotype: This may arise from a read error, as a much more abundant clone is one base away. This CDR3 fails to terminate in the conserved phenylalanine or tryptophan, so it likely reflects a read error. The chain uses TRBV7-2 and TRBJ1-5; D is unclear. CDR1 and CDR2 (germline): SGHTA, FQGNSA. The ends were cut back, 4 bases at V and 1 base at J, with 8 bases in the middle. This CDR3 spans 14 amino acids. Here the CDR3 reads CASSSPGSNQPQHV. The CDR3 nucleotides read TGTGCCAGCAGCTCCCCCGGGAGCAATCAGCCCCAGCATGTT.

The chain links TRBV10-3 to TRBJ2-6, with 11 bases identical to TRBD1. CDR3 size: 18 residues. V gave up 3 bases and J gave up 3 bases; unmatched junction bases: 7. The germline V gene encodes CDR1 ENHRY and CDR2 SYGVKD. The CDR3, as DNA: TGTGCCATCAGTGAACCACGGGACAGGGGGAATGGGGCCAACGTCCTGACTTTC. It specifies CAISEPRDRGNGANVLTF.

The chain joins TRBV24-1 to TRBJ2-2; D is tentatively TRBD1 or TRBD2 (5 bases each). The CDR3 extends over 15 amino acids. V lost 4 bases and J 5 bases, leaving 13 bases between the germline ends. Germline assignment: CDR1 KGHDR and CDR2 SFDVKD. The CDR3: CATSDPRDGTGELFF. In nucleotides, the CDR3 is TGTGCCACCAGTGACCCCCGGGACGGAACCGGGGAGCTGTTTTTT.

This clonotype was detected once. The V and J genes are TRBV10-3 and TRBJ1-1; TRBD1 matches 8 bases. The germline CDR1 and CDR2 sequences are ENHRY and SYGVKD. CDR3 length equals 16 residues. The ends lost 2 bases at V and 2 bases at J; junction bases unmatched: 7. The CDR3 DNA follows: TGTGCCATCAGTGAGGTCCCGGGACAGGAAAACACTGAAGCTTTCTTT. Translation: CAISEVPGQENTEAFF.